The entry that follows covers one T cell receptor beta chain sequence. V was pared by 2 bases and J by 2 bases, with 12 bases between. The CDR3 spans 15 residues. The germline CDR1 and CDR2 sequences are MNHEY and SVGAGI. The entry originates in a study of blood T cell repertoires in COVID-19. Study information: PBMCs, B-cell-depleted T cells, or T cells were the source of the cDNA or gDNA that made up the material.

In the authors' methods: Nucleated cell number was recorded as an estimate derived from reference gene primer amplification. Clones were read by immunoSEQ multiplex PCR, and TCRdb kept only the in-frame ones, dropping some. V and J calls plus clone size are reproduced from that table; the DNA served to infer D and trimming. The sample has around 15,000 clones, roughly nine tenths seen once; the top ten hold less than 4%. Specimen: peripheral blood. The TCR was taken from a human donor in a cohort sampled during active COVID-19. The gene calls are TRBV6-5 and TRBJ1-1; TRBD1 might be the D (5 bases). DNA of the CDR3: TGTGCCAGCAGTTACGGTACAGGCAGAAACACTGAAGCTTTCTTT. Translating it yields CASSYGTGRNTEAFF.